Presented here are 32 T cell receptor beta chains from one specimen sequenced in a study of metastatic and nonmetastatic thyroid tumors. Patients underwent thyroid surgery, and none had received any treatment before it. TCRdb re-called the PCR reads via MiXCR. The table lists more than 15,000 clones, 20% to 30% of them singletons. Source material: tumor tissue. The receptors stem from a female donor with papillary thyroid cancer or a benign thyroid nodule (not recorded which). Some clones in this sample may be carry-over from other donors' samples.

For this clone: Possible read error: a much larger clone is one base away. The chain is built from TRBV9 and TRBJ1-1; 7 bases match TRBD1. Trimming cost V 4 bases and J 8 bases; bases outside gene matches: 5. The CDR3 has 12 residues. CDR1 and CDR2 (germline): SGDLS, YYNGEE. CDR3 nucleotide sequence: TGTGCCAGCAGCTCGACAGGGAGCGAAGCTTTCTTT. This sequence encodes CASSSTGSEAFF.

The genes are TRBV20-1 and TRBJ2-7; D is unresolved. CDR1 and CDR2 (germline): DFQATT, SNEGSKA (reference sequence). V was cut by 6 bases and J by 3 bases, with 21 bases left in between. This CDR3 comprises 15 residues. The DNA for the CDR3 is TGCAGTGCCGGCGGCTTGTCCAGCTACTTCTACGAGCAGTACTTC. The encoded protein is CSAGGLSSYFYEQYF.

Concerning this clone itself: The junction departs from the called germline gene at one end, perhaps through a read error. The rearrangement joins TRBV28 to TRBJ2-2; TRBD1 or TRBD2 may be the D gene (5 bases each). The CDR3 has 14 residues. Per the germline V gene, CDR1 is MDHEN and CDR2 is SYDVKM. The CDR3 DNA follows: TGTGCCAGCAGGTGGGGCAGGTGGACCGGGGAGCTTTTTTTT. It translates to CASRWGRWTGELFF.

The genes are TRBV12-3 or TRBV12-4 and TRBJ2-3; D remains unclear. This CDR3 is 14 amino acids long. The V end was cut by 0 bases, the J end by 5 bases, with 9 bases between. CDR3 residues: CASSLAVMEDTQYF. The CDR3, as DNA: TGTGCCAGCAGTTTAGCGGTAATGGAAGATACGCAGTATTTT.

This clone was observed a handful of times. The chain carries TRBV6-2 or TRBV6-3 and TRBJ2-1, with TRBD2 matching over 8 bases. With V trimmed by 7 bases and J by 10 bases, 15 bases remained unmatched. Germline V gene data show CDR1 as MNHEY and CDR2 as SVGEGT. The CDR3 covers 15 residues. The CDR3 nucleotides read TGTGCCAGCATCTACTCGCCGGGTAGCGGGGTCGAGCAGTTCTTC. Encoded protein: CASIYSPGSGVEQFF.

This clone appeared many times. This chain connects TRBV20-1 to TRBJ2-7; D possibly corresponds to TRBD1 (6 bases). Trimming removed 2 bases at V and 2 bases at J, with 10 bases between. This CDR3 is 13 amino acids long. CDR1 DFQATT and CDR2 SNEGSKA come from the germline V gene (reference sequence). The CDR3, as DNA: TGCAGTGCTAGATCAGGGGATACCTACGAGCAGTACTTC. Translating gives CSARSGDTYEQYF.

This clone has more than one count but fewer than ten. The chain carries TRBV12-3 or TRBV12-4 and TRBJ1-3, with 11 bases aligning to TRBD1. This CDR3 spans 15 amino acids. V shed 4 bases and J 2 bases; nucleotides not matched to a gene: 1. The CDR3 spells CASSSGQGAGNTIYF. CDR3 DNA sequence: TGTGCCAGCAGTTCGGGACAGGGGGCTGGAAACACCATATATTTT.

This clone was observed a handful of times. The V and J genes are TRBV19 and TRBJ2-3; D is unclear. The ends were cut back, 3 bases at V and 3 bases at J, with 13 bases in the middle. The CDR3 is 15 amino acids. Germline V lookup: CDR1 LNHDA, CDR2 SQIVND (reference sequence). Here the CDR3 reads CASSIPGRWTDTQYF. In nucleotides, the CDR3 is TGTGCCAGTAGTATCCCAGGTAGGTGGACAGATACGCAGTATTTT.

The genes are TRBV6-1 and TRBJ2-1; 8 nucleotides match TRBD1. This CDR3 comprises 15 residues. Per the germline V gene, CDR1 is MNHNS and CDR2 is SASEGT. The junction had 6 bases not matched to a gene; V was cut back by 6 bases and J by 2 bases. Here the CDR3 DNA reads TGTGCCAGCAGGCCCGGACAGGGTACCTACAATGAGCAGTTCTTC. It is translated as CASRPGQGTYNEQFF.

The rearrangement joins TRBV19 to TRBJ2-2; TRBD1 matches 9 bases. V trimming: 0 bases; J trimming: 5 bases; junction bases outside the gene matches: 7. Germline V gene data show CDR1 as LNHDA and CDR2 as SQIVND (reference sequence). This CDR3 contains 17 residues. CDR3 sequence reads: CASSIDAGTGLTGELFF. The CDR3 region has the DNA TGTGCCAGTAGTATAGATGCCGGGACAGGGTTAACCGGGGAGCTGTTTTTT.

The rearrangement links TRBV11-2 to TRBJ2-1, with D possibly being TRBD2 (7 bases). The length of the CDR3 is 16 residues. Germline CDR1 SGHAT, CDR2 FQNNGV. V lost 0 bases and J 6 bases, leaving 15 bases between the germline ends. The CDR3 loop reads CASSLDRGALGNEQFF. The DNA for the CDR3 is TGTGCCAGCAGCTTAGACCGGGGGGCGCTTGGCAATGAGCAGTTCTTC.

This clone was counted only a few times. The gene calls are TRBV30 and TRBJ2-5; D is ambiguous. Germline V CDR1 and CDR2: GTSNPN, SVGIG (reference sequence). The CDR3 runs to 13 residues. V was shortened by 6 bases and J by 3 bases, with 14 bases between the two germline ends. CDR3: CACRKAGEETQYF. CDR3 coding DNA: TGTGCCTGTAGGAAGGCTGGCGAAGAGACCCAGTACTTC. The entire variable domain, with the rest obtained from reference TRBV30 and TRBJ2-5, is as follows: SQTIHQWPATLVQPVGSPLSLECTVEGTSNPNLYWYRQAAGRGLQLLFYSVGIGQISSEVPQNLSASRPQDRQFILSSKKLLLSDSGFYLCACRKAGEETQYFGPGTRLLVL.

This clone came up many times. This could be a read error, since a much larger clone is one nucleotide away. V gene TRBV9 combines with J gene TRBJ2-3; 8 nucleotides agree with TRBD2. Germline values: CDR1 SGDLS, CDR2 YYNGEE. The length of the CDR3 is 17 residues. Here the CDR3 reads CVSSVEGRGGQGDTQYF. The CDR3 DNA reads as TGTGTCAGCAGCGTAGAGGGTCGGGGGGGGCAAGGAGATACGCAGTATTTT.

The chain is built from TRBV20-1 and TRBJ2-3; D is unclear. CDR1 and CDR2 from the germline V gene are DFQATT and SNEGSKA (reference sequence). V lost 0 bases and J lost 2, with 6 bases in between. The length of the CDR3 is 13 residues. CDR3 protein: CSAREPNTDTQYF. CDR3 nucleotide sequence: TGCAGTGCTAGAGAACCGAACACAGATACGCAGTATTTT.

Comment on this clone: This may be a read error: a much more frequent sequence differs by one nucleotide. V gene TRBV5-4 combines with J gene TRBJ2-7, with TRBD1 matching over 11 bases. In germline, CDR1 is SGHNT, CDR2 YYREEE (reference sequence). The CDR3 sequence is 15 residues long. The CDR3 spells CASSTSGQGGYEQYF. For the CDR3, the DNA is TGCGCCAGCAGCACCTCGGGACAGGGGGGTTACGAGCAGTACTTC. Full variable domain (rest looked up from reference TRBV5-4 and TRBJ2-7): ETGVTQSPTHLIKTRGQQVTLRCSSQSGHNTVSWYQQALGQGPQFIFQYYREEENGRGNFPPRFSGLQFPNYSSELNVNALELDDSALYLCASSTSGQGGYEQYFGPGTRLTVT.

As to this clone: Mismatch with germline at one junction end may stem from a read error. Other DNA variants within this sample encode the same CDR3. The V gene is TRBV20-1, the J gene TRBJ2-1; 8 bases are shared with TRBD2. The CDR3 is 13 residues long. The germline CDR1 and CDR2 sequences are DFQATT and SNEGSKA (reference sequence). The CDR3 nucleotides are TGTAGTGCTATTAGCGGGATCTACAATGAGCAGTTCTTC. Amino acid sequence: CSAISGIYNEQFF.

Ten or more counts support this clone. This sequence joins TRBV27 and TRBJ1-3; D not resolved. In germline, CDR1 is MNHEY, CDR2 SMNVEV (reference sequence). V was shortened by 2 bases and J by 0 bases, with 5 bases between the two germline ends. The CDR3 contains 14 residues. The CDR3 reads CASSLTSSGNTIYF. As DNA, the CDR3 is TGTGCCAGCAGTTTAACCAGCTCTGGAAACACCATATATTTT.

This clone has a count of ten or more. The chain recombines TRBV2 with TRBJ1-2; 11 bases line up with TRBD1. The V segment lost 6 bases and the J segment 5 bases; nucleotides outside the gene matches: 8. The CDR3 sequence is 15 residues long. The germline CDR1 and CDR2 sequences are SNHLY and FYNNEI. The CDR3 spells CASSLGTGGIYGYTF. In DNA form, the CDR3 reads TGTGCCAGCAGCCTTGGGACAGGGGGGATTTATGGCTACACCTTC.

Points on this clone: One junction end disagrees with the germline gene, perhaps due to a read error. The gene calls are TRBV11-3 and TRBJ2-5; D possibly corresponds to TRBD2 (6 bases). Germline V gene sequence: CDR1 SGHNT, CDR2 YENEEA. CDR3 size: 15 residues. CDR3 residues: CASSFRDVRGKTKYF. The DNA for the CDR3 is TGTGCCAGCAGCTTCCGGGACGTCCGGGGGAAGACCAAGTACTTC.

In its sample, this clone was seen many times. The V and J genes are TRBV11-2 and TRBJ2-3, with D possibly matching TRBD2 (5 bases). This CDR3 has 15 amino acids. V lost 3 bases and J lost 1, with 11 bases in between. Germline assignment: CDR1 SGHAT and CDR2 FQNNGV. The CDR3 sequence is CASSLFLLGTDTQYF. CDR3 bases: TGTGCCAGCAGCTTGTTCTTACTAGGCACAGATACGCAGTATTTT. The whole variable domain, filled in from reference TRBV11-2 and TRBJ2-3, reads EAGVAQSPRYKIIEKRQSVAFWCNPISGHATLYWYQQILGQGPKLLIQFQNNGVVDDSQLPKDRFSAERLKGVDSTLKIQPAKLEDSAVYLCASSLFLLGTDTQYFGPGTRLTVL.

This clone has only a few counts. The rearrangement uses TRBV27 and TRBJ2-7; D may be TRBD2 (6 bases). CDR3 length equals 17 residues. CDR1 and CDR2 from the germline V gene are MNHEY and SMNVEV (reference sequence). The V gene lost 4 bases and the J gene lost 4 bases, with 23 bases spanning the gap. The CDR3 DNA reads as TGTGCCAGCAGTTCACCCTCTCGATTTAGCGGAGCTTACGAGCAGTACTTC. This encodes CASSSPSRFSGAYEQYF.

The chain carries TRBV5-1 and TRBJ2-7; 9 nucleotides match TRBD1. Per the germline V gene, CDR1 is SGHRS and CDR2 is YFSETQ. The CDR3 has 12 amino acids. Losses at the gene ends were 4 bases for V and 8 bases for J; bases not matched to a gene: 4. The CDR3 loop reads CASSPGQGQQYF. CDR3 in DNA: TGCGCCAGCAGCCCGGGACAGGGACAGCAGTACTTC. Full variable domain (remainder filled in from reference TRBV5-1 and TRBJ2-7): KAGVTQTPRYLIKTRGQQVTLSCSPISGHRSVSWYQQTPGQGLQFLFEYFSETQRNKGNFPGRFSGRQFSNSRSEMNVSTLELGDSALYLCASSPGQGQQYFGPGTRLTVT.

This clone was seen repeatedly, ten times or more. The chain uses TRBV20-1 and TRBJ2-7; 8 nucleotides line up with TRBD2. Trimming took 7 bases from V and 0 from J; bases not matched to a gene: 2. The CDR3 is 12 amino acids. Germline CDR1 is DFQATT and CDR2 is SNEGSKA (reference sequence). CDR3 amino acids: CSVLAGSYEQYF. CDR3 nucleotide sequence: TGCAGTGTTCTAGCGGGCTCCTACGAGCAGTACTTC.

The rearrangement joins TRBV7-2 to TRBJ2-1; 8 bases align to TRBD2. CDR3 length: 19 amino acids. V lost 2 bases, J lost 0 bases, and 12 bases stayed unmatched. Per germline, CDR1 SGHTA and CDR2 FQGNSA. CDR3 sequence: CASSLSRTSWWSSYNEQFF. As DNA, the CDR3 is TGTGCCAGCAGCTTATCCCGGACTAGCTGGTGGAGCTCCTACAATGAGCAGTTCTTC.

This clone has a handful of counts. The chain joins TRBV12-3 or TRBV12-4 to TRBJ2-7, with D possibly matching TRBD1 (5 bases). V was trimmed by 5 bases and J by 5 bases, leaving 10 bases between them. The CDR3 spans 12 residues. CDR3 in amino acids: CASSPGFHEQYF. In DNA form, the CDR3 reads TGTGCCAGCAGTCCAGGGTTCCACGAGCAGTACTTC.

Many counts were recorded for this clone. The chain recombines TRBV10-3 with TRBJ2-7, with TRBD1 as a possible D gene (6 bases). V was cut by 4 bases and J by 0 bases, with 13 bases left in between. The CDR3 is 15 residues long. Germline V gene data show CDR1 as ENHRY and CDR2 as SYGVKD. The CDR3 DNA sequence: TGTGCCATCAGTGTCTCCCAGGACAGCTCCTACGAGCAGTACTTC. It yields the protein CAISVSQDSSYEQYF.

This chain connects TRBV11-3 to TRBJ2-7, with 7 bases fitting TRBD2. The CDR3 covers 15 residues. Germline V lookup: CDR1 SGHNT, CDR2 YENEEA. V lost 6 bases, J lost 8 bases, and 16 bases stayed unmatched. CDR3 in DNA: TGTGCCAGCAGGCAATCCGGGACTACAAATGGGCAGCAGTACTTC. This translates into CASRQSGTTNGQQYF.

A word on this clone: The junction and the germline gene differ at one end; a read error may be behind it. The V call is TRBV20-1, the J call TRBJ1-1; no clear D gene. The CDR3 sequence is 11 residues long. Germline V lookup: CDR1 DFQATT, CDR2 SNEGSKA (reference sequence). DNA for the CDR3: TGCAGCGCTATAGTGAACACTGAAGCTTTCTTT. Its translation: CSAIVNTEAFF.

The V gene is TRBV19, the J gene TRBJ2-1; perhaps TRBD1 as D (5 bases). Germline CDR1 and CDR2: LNHDA and SQIVND (reference sequence). The length of the CDR3 is 14 residues. With 2 bases removed from V and 5 bases from J, the gap between germline ends came to 10 bases. The CDR3 loop reads CASSIITGDNEQFF. The CDR3 coding sequence is TGTGCCAGTAGTATAATCACAGGTGACAATGAGCAGTTCTTC. Together with reference TRBV19 and TRBJ2-1, the CDR3 gives the full variable domain: DGGITQSPKYLFRKEGQNVTLSCEQNLNHDAMYWYRQDPGQGLRLIYYSQIVNDFQKGDIAEGYSVSREKKESFPLTVTSAQKNPTAFYLCASSIITGDNEQFFGPGTRLTVL.

This clone was observed many times. The CDR3 reads CASSLGLADNEQFF. The DNA for the CDR3 is TGTGCCAGCAGCTTGGGACTAGCGGACAATGAGCAGTTCTTC. The V call is TRBV7-6, the J call TRBJ2-1; 11 bases map to TRBD2. Trimming at V came to 3 bases and at J to 5 bases, leaving 0 bases not matched to a gene. The CDR3 is 14 residues long. From germline, CDR1 is SGHVS and CDR2 FNYEAQ.

This clone is classed as medium-sized. The rearrangement uses TRBV6-1 and TRBJ1-5; D is unclear. CDR1 and CDR2 from the germline V gene are MNHNS and SASEGT. The CDR3 contains 13 residues. V was clipped by 4 bases and J by 4 bases, with 8 bases between them. Here the CDR3 DNA reads TGTGCCAGCAGTGTCACAAGGAATCAGCCCCAGCATTTT. Translating it yields CASSVTRNQPQHF.

This clone turned up a few times. CDR3 sequence reads: CATSDRLAGGTDTQYF. Here the CDR3 DNA reads TGTGCCACCAGTGACCGACTAGCGGGGGGGACAGATACGCAGTATTTT. The V call is TRBV24-1, the J call TRBJ2-3; 14 bases agree with TRBD2. CDR3 length: 16 amino acids. Per germline, CDR1 KGHDR and CDR2 SFDVKD. The trim removed 4 bases at V and 3 bases at J, leaving 2 bases unmatched.